These T cell receptor beta chains were read from a single sample in a study of somatic mutations in cytotoxic T cells in rheumatoid arthritis. The assay was immunoSEQ multiplex PCR, and TCRdb's table has in-frame clones only and misses some. In the table there are 15,000 to 20,000 clones, roughly 82% of which are singletons. Sequencing input: CD8+ T cells sorted from blood. All receptors come from an adult with rheumatoid arthritis. The CDR3 runs from the conserved cysteine through the conserved F or W. The D gene is left open where the match is weak. Expanded clones get a size class; other rows say once, few or many, or leave the size out.

TRBV4-3	TRBJ2-1	NA	NA	TGCGCCAGCAGCCAAGGTTGGGTGAACAATGAGCAGTTCTTC	CASSQGWVNNEQFF
TRBV27	TRBJ2-7	TRBD1	few	TGTGCCAGCACCGCCGGGACAGGGGTGAGTGAGCAGTACTTC	CASTAGTGVSEQYF
TRBV7-9	TRBJ2-2	TRBD2	NA	TGTGCCAGCACCCGGACTAGCGGGGCTACCGGGGAGCTGTTTTTT	CASTRTSGATGELFF
TRBV6-5	TRBJ2-7	TRBD1	NA	TGTGCCAGCAGTACCGGGACAGTCTACGAGCAGTACTTC	CASSTGTVYEQYF
TRBV28	TRBJ2-5	TRBD1	once	TGTGCCAGCAGCTACCCCCGCCGGGACAGACGGAGGGAGACCCAGTACTTC	CASSYPRRDRRRETQYF
TRBV4-2	TRBJ1-4	NA	few	TGTGCCAGCAGCCAGCTAGGAGAAAAACTGTTTTTT	CASSQLGEKLFF
TRBV11-2	TRBJ2-1	TRBD2	NA	TGTGCCAGCAGCTTGGGACTAGCGGGAGGTCCCTTTTACAATGAGCAGTTCTTC	CASSLGLAGGPFYNEQFF
TRBV27	TRBJ1-2	NA	NA	TGTGCCAGCTGGGGTGACAGTCGCCAATATGGCTACACCTTC	CASWGDSRQYGYTF
TRBV7-6	TRBJ2-5	TRBD2	NA	TGTGCCAGCAGCTTAGCGTGGTCGCCGGGACTACTATTACAAGAGACCCAGTACTTC	CASSLAWSPGLLLQETQYF
TRBV13	TRBJ2-3	TRBD2	NA	TGTGCCAGCAGCTTTGCCCAGCGGGGTTTGCATACGCAGTATTTT	CASSFAQRGLHTQYF
TRBV30	TRBJ2-5	TRBD1	NA	TGTGCCTGGAGCCCGGGACAGCAGGTCCAAGAGACCCAGTACTTC	CAWSPGQQVQETQYF
TRBV28	TRBJ2-1	TRBD2	NA	TGTGCCAGCAGTCTCGGACTAGCGGCATACAATGAGCAGTTCTTC	CASSLGLAAYNEQFF
TRBV21-1	TRBJ2-1	NA	NA	TGTGCCAGCAGCAAAGAACCCCCGGGCCAGCCGCCCCACTACAATGAGCAGTTCTTC	CASSKEPPGQPPHYNEQFF
TRBV7-9	TRBJ1-1	NA	NA	TGTGCCAGCAGTCCTGGGGGGAGCACTGAAGCTTTCTTT	CASSPGGSTEAFF
TRBV9	TRBJ1-1	NA	NA	TGTGCCAGCCAGGGCTCGGACACTGAAGCTTTCTTT	CASQGSDTEAFF
TRBV27	TRBJ2-7	TRBD1	NA	TGTGCCAGCAGTTTATATTCGACAGGGGGCTACGAGCAGTACTTC	CASSLYSTGGYEQYF
TRBV9	TRBJ1-3	NA	NA	TGTGCCAGCAGCGACAGGGTCTCTGGAAACACCATATATTTT	CASSDRVSGNTIYF
TRBV27	TRBJ1-1	NA	few	TGTGCCAGCCAGGACCCGAACACTGAAGCTTTCTTT	CASQDPNTEAFF
TRBV6-5	TRBJ2-5	NA	NA	TGTGCCAGCAGTTACTCCTGGTCCCCTGGGGAGACCCAGTACTTC	CASSYSWSPGETQYF
TRBV11-3	TRBJ2-5	TRBD2	NA	TGTGCCAGCAGCTCAAGACTAGCGGGGGGGCGGGAGACCCAGTACTTC	CASSSRLAGGRETQYF
TRBV9	TRBJ2-1	NA	NA	TGTGCCAGCAGCGTAGGGCGTTCTCCCTACAATGAGCAGTTCTTC	CASSVGRSPYNEQFF
TRBV10-3	TRBJ1-1	TRBD1	NA	TGTGCCATCAGAGCAAGGGCACAGGGGCTTAACACTGAAGCTTTCTTT	CAIRARAQGLNTEAFF
TRBV7-9	TRBJ2-3	NA	NA	TGTGCCAGCAGCCCAGATCTGACAGGGAGGTTACGGGCAGATACGCAGTATTTT	CASSPDLTGRLRADTQYF
TRBV9	TRBJ1-5	TRBD1	NA	TGTGCCAGCAGCGAGGGACAGAGCAATCAGCCCCAGCATTTT	CASSEGQSNQPQHF
TRBV9	TRBJ1-2	TRBD1	NA	TGTGCCAGCAGCGCCCAGGACAGGCTCCCGGGCTACACCTTC	CASSAQDRLPGYTF
TRBV4-1	TRBJ2-1	NA	NA	TGCGCCAGCAGCCAAGGGAGGGGCCCCTACAATGAGCAGTTCTTC	CASSQGRGPYNEQFF
TRBV5-6	TRBJ2-7	NA	NA	TGTGCCAGCAGCTTGTCAGCACAGGGTCTCCCCTACGAGCAGTACTTC	CASSLSAQGLPYEQYF
TRBV5-1	TRBJ2-5	TRBD1	NA	TGCGCCAGCAGCTTGGCAGGGGGCGAGGGGGAGACCCAGTACTTC	CASSLAGGEGETQYF
TRBV5-6	TRBJ2-2	NA	NA	TGTGCCAGCAGCTTGGTCGCCGGGGAGCTGTTTTTT	CASSLVAGELFF
TRBV27	TRBJ2-3	TRBD2	NA	TGTGCCAGCAGTTTATCGAAGGGTTTTAGCGGGGACTCTAGCACAGATACGCAGTATTTT	CASSLSKGFSGDSSTDTQYF
TRBV29-1	TRBJ2-3	TRBD1	NA	TGCAGCGTCCTAGGGACAGGGGGCACAGATACGCAGTATTTT	CSVLGTGGTDTQYF
TRBV7-6	TRBJ2-3	NA	NA	TGTGCCAGCAGCGTCTCAGGGCCAGATACGCAGTATTTT	CASSVSGPDTQYF
TRBV7-6	TRBJ2-6	NA	NA	TGTGCCAGCAGTAAGGGACATCTCAGCTCTGGGGCCAACGTCCTGACTTTC	CASSKGHLSSGANVLTF
TRBV7-2	TRBJ2-1	NA	NA	TGTGCCAGCAGCTCGGACCCGAGCTCCTACAATGAGCAGTTCTTC	CASSSDPSSYNEQFF
TRBV6-1	TRBJ2-1	TRBD1	NA	TGTGCCAGCACCAAGACAGGGGGCGGGCATGAGCAGTTCTTC	CASTKTGGGHEQFF
TRBV6-1	TRBJ2-7	NA	once	TGTGCCAGCAGTGAAGCCAGGGTCGCCTACGAGCAGTACTTC	CASSEARVAYEQYF
TRBV7-6	TRBJ1-1	NA	NA	TGTGCCAGCAGCCCCACGGTGGTGGGCACTGAAGCTTTCTTT	CASSPTVVGTEAFF
TRBV4-3	TRBJ2-7	TRBD1	NA	TGCGCCAGCAGCCAAGAGGGTGGGGACAGGGCCTACGAGCAGTACTTC	CASSQEGGDRAYEQYF
TRBV18	TRBJ1-2	NA	NA	TGTGCCAGCTCACCACCATCAGGGGTCGAAGTCAACTATGGCTACACCTTC	CASSPPSGVEVNYGYTF
TRBV6-6	TRBJ2-1	TRBD2	NA	TGTGCCAGCAGTTACGGGCGGGGGGGCAGGGATGAGCAGTTCTTC	CASSYGRGGRDEQFF